The rows below give T cell receptor beta chains drawn from one sample of a study of blood T cell repertoires in COVID-19. Repertoires were generated with immunoSEQ multiplex PCR, while TCRdb's copy carries only in-frame clones and drops some. Among about 99,000 clones listed, 80% to 85% were seen once. Input material: peripheral blood. These receptors came from a man between 65 and 85 years old with active or convalescent COVID-19. Each CDR3 is given with its conserved first and last residue. A D gene is named only where the DNA matches it firmly. Expanded clones get a size class; other rows say once, few or many, or leave the size out.

V,J,size,D,CDR3,DNA
TRBV18,TRBJ2-7,NA,TRBD1,CASSSETGPNYEQYF,TGTGCCAGCTCATCGGAGACAGGGCCAAACTACGAGCAGTACTTC
TRBV2,TRBJ1-4,once,NA,CASKPETGFITNEKLFF,TGTGCCAGCAAGCCGGAAACAGGGTTCATTACTAATGAAAAACTGTTTTTT
TRBV11-3,TRBJ2-5,NA,TRBD2,CASSSGLAGVETQYF,TGTGCCAGCAGCTCCGGACTAGCGGGGGTAGAGACCCAGTACTTC
TRBV2,TRBJ1-2,NA,NA,CASSELGQNYGYTF,TGTGCCAGCAGTGAACTTGGACAAAACTATGGCTACACCTTC
TRBV24-1,TRBJ2-3,NA,NA,CATSSSDRDQDTQYF,TGTGCCACCAGTTCTTCCGACAGAGATCAAGATACGCAGTATTTT
TRBV7-3,TRBJ1-1,once,NA,CASSYYGGNTEAFF,TGTGCCAGCAGCTATTACGGGGGGAACACTGAAGCTTTCTTT
TRBV7-6,TRBJ2-3,NA,TRBD1,CASSSGQGTYTDTQYF,TGTGCCAGCAGCTCCGGACAGGGGACCTACACAGATACGCAGTATTTT
TRBV29-1,TRBJ1-5,NA,NA,CSARVANQPQHF,TGCAGCGCCAGGGTCGCCAATCAGCCCCAGCATTTT
TRBV28,TRBJ2-3,NA,NA,CASSLPRDTQYF,TGTGCCAGCAGCTTACCGCGAGATACGCAGTATTTT
TRBV27,TRBJ2-3,NA,NA,CATLKGGGQTDTQYF,TGTGCCACTCTTAAGGGGGGGGGTCAAACAGATACGCAGTATTTT
TRBV29-1,TRBJ2-1,NA,NA,CSVNRGGTVNEQFF,TGCAGCGTTAACAGGGGAGGTACGGTAAATGAGCAGTTCTTC
TRBV5-1,TRBJ1-2,NA,NA,CASSLDTNYGYTF,TGCGCCAGCAGCTTGGATACTAACTATGGCTACACCTTC
TRBV28,TRBJ1-1,NA,NA,CASSLRSLGRGGRNTEAFF,TGTGCCAGCAGTTTAAGGTCCCTCGGGCGGGGCGGTAGGAACACTGAAGCTTTCTTT
TRBV30,TRBJ1-1,NA,NA,CAWSVGGSWTEAFF,TGTGCCTGGAGTGTAGGAGGGTCGTGGACTGAAGCTTTCTTT
TRBV28,TRBJ2-1,NA,NA,CASSLTPNEQFF,TGTGCCAGCAGTTTAACTCCCAATGAGCAGTTCTTC
TRBV24-1,TRBJ2-1,NA,TRBD2,CATSDPGRGGGEQFF,TGTGCCACCAGTGATCCCGGGAGGGGGGGAGGTGAGCAGTTCTTC
TRBV2,TRBJ1-2,NA,NA,CASSERGVTSFTF,TGTGCCAGCAGTGAACGGGGGGTGACATCGTTCACCTTC
TRBV29-1,TRBJ1-1,NA,NA,CSVGRANTEAFF,TGCAGCGTTGGCAGGGCGAACACTGAAGCTTTCTTT
TRBV5-1,TRBJ2-5,NA,TRBD1,CASSLAGQGETQYF,TGCGCCAGCAGCCTGGCAGGACAGGGGGAGACCCAGTACTTC
TRBV6-5,TRBJ1-5,NA,TRBD1,CASTSDREGNQPQHF,TGTGCCAGCACCTCCGACAGGGAGGGCAATCAGCCCCAGCATTTT
TRBV11-2,TRBJ2-5,NA,NA,CASSFRGWEETQYF,TGTGCCAGCAGCTTCAGGGGCTGGGAAGAGACCCAGTACTTC
TRBV5-5,TRBJ2-3,NA,NA,CASSPLNTDTQYF,TGTGCCAGCAGCCCCCTAAACACAGATACGCAGTATTTT
TRBV5-1,TRBJ2-1,NA,TRBD1,CASSLLRTGGLSSYNEQFF,TGCGCCAGCAGCTTACTACGGACAGGGGGCCTGAGCTCCTACAATGAGCAGTTCTTC
TRBV15,TRBJ1-2,NA,NA,CATSRDSGNYGYTF,TGTGCCACCAGCAGAGATTCAGGGAACTATGGCTACACCTTC
TRBV7-2,TRBJ1-6,NA,TRBD1,CASSARGQGGSPLHF,TGTGCCAGCAGCGCTAGGGGCCAGGGGGGTTCACCCCTCCACTTT
TRBV5-6,TRBJ1-6,NA,NA,CASSLGSVYDSPLHF,TGTGCCAGCAGCTTGGGTTCGGTATATGATTCACCCCTCCACTTT
TRBV2,TRBJ1-1,NA,TRBD1,CASRGQPNTEAFF,TGTGCCAGCCGGGGACAGCCGAACACTGAAGCTTTCTTT
TRBV28,TRBJ1-5,few,TRBD1,CASSNTGGNQPQHF,TGTGCCAGCAGTAATACAGGGGGCAATCAGCCCCAGCATTTT
TRBV7-2,TRBJ2-3,NA,NA,CASSLGGVGLDTQYF,TGTGCCAGCAGCTTAGGTGGTGTGGGGCTGGATACGCAGTATTTT
TRBV28,TRBJ1-1,NA,NA,CASTRAENTEAFF,TGTGCCAGCACCAGGGCCGAGAACACTGAAGCTTTCTTT
TRBV3-1/TRBV3-2,TRBJ1-5,NA,TRBD1,CASSRTGTGGNQPQHF,TGTGCCAGCAGCCGGACGGGGACAGGGGGGAATCAGCCCCAGCATTTT
TRBV24-1,TRBJ2-2,NA,TRBD2,CATSDWGLAGGNTGELFF,TGTGCCACCAGTGATTGGGGACTAGCGGGGGGGAACACCGGGGAGCTGTTTTTT
TRBV18,TRBJ2-2,NA,TRBD1,CASSRGQGSTGELFF,TGTGCCAGCTCACGTGGACAGGGGAGCACCGGGGAGCTGTTTTTT
TRBV6-2/TRBV6-3,TRBJ2-2,NA,TRBD2,CASSYGALAGVTGELFF,TGTGCCAGCAGTTACGGAGCCCTAGCGGGGGTAACCGGGGAGCTGTTTTTT
TRBV19,TRBJ1-5,NA,NA,CASSSKTGGSGNQPQHF,TGTGCCAGTAGTTCAAAAACGGGTGGTAGCGGCAATCAGCCCCAGCATTTT
TRBV12-3/TRBV12-4,TRBJ1-5,few,NA,CASSPLPYQPQHF,TGTGCCAGCAGCCCCCTCCCTTATCAGCCCCAGCATTTT
TRBV5-1,TRBJ2-3,NA,TRBD1,CASSPGQASTDTQYF,TGCGCCAGCAGCCCGGGACAGGCCTCCACAGATACGCAGTATTTT
TRBV4-2,TRBJ2-2,NA,TRBD2,CASSHTSGGENTGELFF,TGTGCCAGCAGCCATACTAGCGGGGGGGAGAACACCGGGGAGCTGTTTTTT
TRBV6-5,TRBJ1-1,NA,TRBD1,CASSYSRAGGNTEAFF,TGTGCCAGCAGTTACTCGAGGGCAGGGGGGAACACTGAAGCTTTCTTT
TRBV7-2,TRBJ2-3,many,TRBD2,CASSLALAGGTDTQYF,TGTGCCAGCAGCTTAGCGCTAGCGGGGGGGACAGATACGCAGTATTTT
TRBV2,TRBJ1-1,NA,NA,CASRGREYTEAFF,TGTGCCAGCAGAGGACGGGAGTACACTGAAGCTTTCTTT
TRBV6-5,TRBJ1-2,many,TRBD1,CASSLDRGKRGYTF,TGTGCCAGCAGCCTCGACAGGGGAAAGCGTGGCTACACCTTC
TRBV28,TRBJ1-2,NA,NA,CASSPSASGLYGYTF,TGTGCCAGCAGTCCGTCGGCCAGCGGGCTCTATGGCTACACCTTC
TRBV5-1,TRBJ2-2,NA,TRBD1,CASSLLTGVQSTGELFF,TGCGCCAGCAGCTTGTTAACAGGGGTTCAGAGCACCGGGGAGCTGTTTTTT
TRBV13,TRBJ2-3,NA,TRBD2,CASSSLLAGGATSTDTQYF,TGTGCCAGCAGCTCGTTACTAGCGGGGGGCGCAACTAGCACAGATACGCAGTATTTT
TRBV5-1,TRBJ1-4,NA,TRBD1,CASSYGQGGEKLFF,TGCGCCAGCAGCTACGGACAGGGTGGTGAAAAACTGTTTTTT
TRBV4-2,TRBJ2-7,NA,NA,CASSQGLDIRTYEQYF,TGTGCCAGCAGCCAAGGTCTGGACATCCGAACCTACGAGCAGTACTTC
TRBV24-1,TRBJ2-1,NA,TRBD2,CATGVAGGPYAEQFF,TGTGCCACCGGGGTAGCGGGGGGGCCTTATGCTGAGCAGTTCTTC
TRBV3-1/TRBV3-2,TRBJ1-1,NA,TRBD1,CASSLTGIRGTEAFF,TGTGCCAGCAGCTTGACAGGGATACGAGGCACTGAAGCTTTCTTT
TRBV7-9,TRBJ1-1,NA,NA,CASSLIGGLDTEAFF,TGTGCCAGCAGCCTAATAGGGGGTTTGGACACTGAAGCTTTCTTT
TRBV3-1/TRBV3-2,TRBJ2-7,once,TRBD1,CASSYTFGTDYEQYF,TGTGCCAGCAGCTATACTTTCGGGACAGACTACGAGCAGTACTTC
TRBV9,TRBJ2-3,NA,TRBD1,CASSFPSDRGDTQYF,TGTGCCAGCAGCTTCCCCTCGGACAGGGGAGATACGCAGTATTTT
TRBV5-4,TRBJ2-2,NA,NA,CASSSGGGTGELFF,TGTGCCAGCAGTTCCGGCGGTGGGACCGGGGAGCTGTTTTTT
TRBV12-3/TRBV12-4,TRBJ2-3,NA,NA,CASSFSGADTQYF,TGTGCCAGCAGTTTTTCAGGGGCAGATACGCAGTATTTT
TRBV5-4,TRBJ1-1,NA,NA,CASSSRGTEAFF,TGTGCCAGCTCCTCCCGGGGCACTGAAGCTTTCTTT
TRBV30,TRBJ1-4,NA,NA,CAWRGGGGANEKLFF,TGTGCCTGGCGGGGCGGGGGAGGGGCTAATGAAAAACTGTTTTTT
TRBV3-1/TRBV3-2,TRBJ1-1,NA,NA,CASSQDAGRAEAFF,TGTGCCAGCAGCCAAGATGCGGGTAGGGCTGAAGCTTTCTTT
TRBV12-1,TRBJ2-7,once,NA,CASSFRDRGGYEQYF,TGTGCCAGCAGCTTCCGGGACAGGGGTGGGTACGAGCAGTACTTC
TRBV12-3/TRBV12-4,TRBJ1-5,NA,NA,CASSLDRDQPQHF,TGTGCCAGCAGTTTAGACAGGGATCAGCCCCAGCATTTT
TRBV7-8,TRBJ1-1,NA,TRBD1,CASSLAGTAMNTEAFF,TGTGCCAGCAGCTTAGCGGGGACAGCCATGAACACTGAAGCTTTCTTT